Described below is a single T cell receptor (beta chain) sequence and its context. Its specificity is not known. Here immunoSEQ multiplex PCR was the method, and the copy in TCRdb shows in-frame clones only, minus some. The sample contains some 82,000 clones, around three quarters of which appear only once. The sample belongs to a study of T cells in localized non-small cell lung cancer. The germline gives CDR1 SGHDN, CDR2 FVKESK. The CDR3 has 13 amino acids. Trimming shortened V by 4 bases and J by 0 bases, and 4 bases separated the two germline ends. Study results and limitations: Tumor showed lower T cell clonality than uninvolved adjacent lung, where it was highest.

The sample was PBMCs, taken before any cancer treatment. The receptor was derived from a man aged 40 to 75 with stage II squamous cell lung carcinoma. V is TRBV14 and J is TRBJ1-3; no firm D call. The CDR3 sequence: CASSLFSGNTIYF. For the CDR3, the DNA is TGTGCCAGCAGCCTCTTCTCTGGAAACACCATATATTTT. Full variable domain (rest looked up from reference TRBV14 and TRBJ1-3): EAGVTQFPSHSVIEKGQTVTLRCDPISGHDNLYWYRRVMGKEIKFLLHFVKESKQDESGMPNNRFLAERTGGTYSTLKVQPAELEDSGVYFCASSLFSGNTIYFGEGSWLTVV.